Included here is one T cell receptor beta chain sequence, with context. Its antigen is currently unknown. V lost 5 bases to trimming and J lost 6 bases, with 14 bases between them. Germline V gene lookup returns CDR1 MNHEY and CDR2 SMNVEV (reference sequence). The CDR3 runs 14 residues. Though probably carrying unrecorded immune exposures, donors were nominally healthy at sampling. Primers included in the PCR were 60 Vbeta and 13 Jbeta primers. Here immunoSEQ multiplex PCR was the method, and the copy in TCRdb shows in-frame clones only, minus some. The data show about 140,000 clones, about 80% seen once. The data derive from a study of cytomegalovirus exposure and HLA in healthy donors. Study-wide results and caveats: Because they were indistinguishable, some V segments, including TRBV6-2 and TRBV6-3, were excluded.

The sequencing input was PBMCs. This clonotype originated in a female donor in good health and CMV-seronegative. This sequence joins TRBV27 and TRBJ1-5; D possibly corresponds to TRBD1 (5 bases). The CDR3 here is CASSQTGSSQPQHF. In DNA form, the CDR3 reads TGTGCCAGCAGTCAAACAGGATCGAGTCAGCCCCAGCATTTT.